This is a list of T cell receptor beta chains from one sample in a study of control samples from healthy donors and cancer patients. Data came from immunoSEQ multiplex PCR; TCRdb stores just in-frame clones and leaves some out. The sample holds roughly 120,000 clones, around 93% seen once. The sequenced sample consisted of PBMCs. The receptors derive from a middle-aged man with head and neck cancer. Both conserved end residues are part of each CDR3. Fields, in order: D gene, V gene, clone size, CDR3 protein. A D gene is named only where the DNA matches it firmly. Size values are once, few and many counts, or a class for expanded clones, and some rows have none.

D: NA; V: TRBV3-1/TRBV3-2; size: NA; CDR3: CASSLILGAHEQYF
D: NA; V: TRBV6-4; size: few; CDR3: CASSDRDTGELFF
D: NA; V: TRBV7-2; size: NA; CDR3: CASSPLFPGNSPLHF
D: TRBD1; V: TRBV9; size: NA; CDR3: CASSVGRDRGLEGYTF
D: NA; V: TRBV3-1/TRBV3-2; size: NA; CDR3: CASSTRGEVQPQHF
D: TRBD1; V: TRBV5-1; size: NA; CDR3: CASTEWTGGNTEAFF
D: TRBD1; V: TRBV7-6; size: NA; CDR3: CASTGQEGRWQYF
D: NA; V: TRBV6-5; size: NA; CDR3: CASLLETQYF
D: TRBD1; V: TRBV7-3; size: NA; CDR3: CASRGTGSTGELFF
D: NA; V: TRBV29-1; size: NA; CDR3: CSVEDTGGLGQPQHF
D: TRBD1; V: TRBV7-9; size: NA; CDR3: CASSEEGQGHEQYF
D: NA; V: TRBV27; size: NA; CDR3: CASSLAGGKAFF
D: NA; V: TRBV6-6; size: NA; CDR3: CASTALGSPLHF
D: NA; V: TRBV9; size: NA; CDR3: CASSVGSGADGANVLTF
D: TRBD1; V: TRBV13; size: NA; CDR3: CASSKNRGREDTQYF
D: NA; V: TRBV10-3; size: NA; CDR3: CAITPTSSYNEQFF
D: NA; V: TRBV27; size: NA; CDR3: CASSPRTTSSYNEQFF